A selection of T cell receptor beta chains follows, all from one sample in a study of a mutant IDH1 vaccine in newly diagnosed glioma. The method was immunoSEQ multiplex PCR; TCRdb's version includes in-frame clones alone and lacks a portion of them. The sample contains 35,000 to 45,000 clones, 78% of which appear only once. Antigen specificity for these receptors is unknown. The source was PBMCs, collected from a glioma patient whose treatment included an IDH1 peptide vaccine. Receptors were obtained from a woman between 35 and 50 years old with glioma. Some clones in this sample may be carry-over from other donors' samples. Each CDR3 is given with its conserved first and last residue. The order of the fields is clone size, D gene, J gene, V gene, CDR3 DNA, CDR3 protein. A D gene is named only where the DNA matches it firmly. Rows may omit the clone size; those that give it use once, few, many or a size class.

once | TRBD2 | TRBJ2-3 | TRBV14 | TGTGCCAGCAGCCAAGACGCAGCGGGAGATCGAGATACGCAGTATTTT | CASSQDAAGDRDTQYF
. | . | TRBJ1-3 | TRBV29-1 | TGCAGCGCACAAATCTCCTCTGGAAACACCATATATTTT | CSAQISSGNTIYF
. | . | TRBJ1-3 | TRBV19 | TGTGCCAGTACCACTGGGACGGGGATGGGGATCCTCGGCACCATATATTTT | CASTTGTGMGILGTIYF
. | . | TRBJ2-1 | TRBV5-4 | TGTGCCAGCAGCCTAAAGCGCCATACCTACAATGAGCAGTTCTTC | CASSLKRHTYNEQFF
. | . | TRBJ2-2 | TRBV29-1 | TGCAGCGTTCTCCGGGCGGACACCGGGGAGCTGTTTTTT | CSVLRADTGELFF
once | TRBD2 | TRBJ2-1 | TRBV25-1 | TGTGCCAGCACGAGCGGGGCCAGCTCCTACAATGAGCAGTTCTTC | CASTSGASSYNEQFF
few | . | TRBJ2-5 | TRBV20-1 | TGCAGTGCTATACAAGAGACCCAGTACTTC | CSAIQETQYF
few | . | TRBJ2-7 | TRBV5-4 | TGTGCCAGCAGCCCCGTTACCGGGACCCACGAGCAGTACTTC | CASSPVTGTHEQYF
. | . | TRBJ2-7 | TRBV2 | TGTGCCAGCAGTGAGTACGAGCAGTACTTC | CASSEYEQYF
. | . | TRBJ1-4 | TRBV5-5 | TGTGCCAGCAGCTTTGGGGACCCTAATGAAAAACTGTTTTTT | CASSFGDPNEKLFF
. | . | TRBJ2-5 | TRBV18 | TGTGCCAGCTCACCACCGGGTGAGACCCAGTACTTC | CASSPPGETQYF
few | TRBD2 | TRBJ2-1 | TRBV9 | TGTGCCAGCAGCCGGAGGCTAGCGGGGGGTAGGGAGCAGTTCTTC | CASSRRLAGGREQFF
. | . | TRBJ1-4 | TRBV5-8 | TGTGCCAGCAGCTTTGGGTCCCCCGGCGGAAAACTGTTTTTT | CASSFGSPGGKLFF
. | . | TRBJ2-7 | TRBV6-6 | TGTGCCAGCAGTTACGGTGCGGGGTACGAGCAGTACTTC | CASSYGAGYEQYF
. | TRBD2 | TRBJ2-3 | TRBV5-4 | TGTGCCAGCAGGGGACTAGCGGGGGGCCGGGGTACGCAGTATTTT | CASRGLAGGRGTQYF
. | . | TRBJ2-7 | TRBV27 | TGTGCCAGCAGTTTACTGCTCGACTCCTACTTCGGGTCCTCCTACGAGCAGTACTTC | CASSLLLDSYFGSSYEQYF
few | . | TRBJ2-3 | TRBV29-1 | TGCAGCGTTGAGGCGAACACAGATACGCAGTATTTT | CSVEANTDTQYF
. | . | TRBJ1-6 | TRBV7-2 | TGTGCCAGCAGCTTAAAGGGGGGGAATTCACCCCTCCACTTT | CASSLKGGNSPLHF
. | . | TRBJ1-2 | TRBV7-9 | TGTGCCAGCAGCTTAGGTGGAGCAGTCGCTAACTATGGCTACACCTTC | CASSLGGAVANYGYTF
. | TRBD1 | TRBJ1-4 | TRBV9 | TGTGCCAGCAGCCCTTCTCCAGGGGGGCAGGGGCATGAAAAACTGTTTTTT | CASSPSPGGQGHEKLFF
. | . | TRBJ1-5 | TRBV6-5 | TGTGCCAGCAGCAAATCCGGGACCGACAATCAGCCCCAGCATTTT | CASSKSGTDNQPQHF
. | . | TRBJ2-7 | TRBV4-1 | TGCGCCAGCAGCTATTCTCAAGGGGGCTACGAGCAGTACTTC | CASSYSQGGYEQYF